One sample yielded the 7 T cell receptor beta chains listed below, sequenced in a study of CD8 T cells in Susac syndrome. RNA amounts of roughly 0.45 to 1 ug underwent reverse transcription with random hexamers. TCRdb processed the immunoSEQ multiplex PCR reads anew with MiXCR; each CDR3 protein has one entry. The sample holds 200,000 to 250,000 distinct CDR3 sequences, about 96% seen once. The specimen was CD4+ T cells from PBMCs. The receptors here all came from a human donor with multiple sclerosis.

The chain combines TRBV6-6 with TRBJ2-4; D ambiguous. This CDR3 is built from 14 residues. Trimming shortened V by 9 bases and J by 0 bases, and 12 bases separated the two germline ends. Germline V CDR1 and CDR2: MNHNY, SVGAGI (reference sequence). CDR3 sequence: CASTRQLAKNIQYF. CDR3 in DNA: TGTGCCAGTACGCGGCAGCTAGCCAAAAACATTCAGTACTTC.

V gene TRBV20-1 combines with J gene TRBJ2-3; 8 positions agree with TRBD1. V gave up 1 base and J gave up 3 bases; unmatched junction bases: 3. Germline assignment: CDR1 DFQATT and CDR2 SNEGSKA (reference sequence). The CDR3 extends over 14 amino acids. CDR3: CSARGTGGTDTQYF. CDR3 nucleotide sequence: TGCAGTGCTAGAGGAACAGGGGGTACAGATACGCAGTATTTT.

The J gene is TRBJ2-1, the V gene TRBV9; D may be TRBD2 (5 bases). The germline gives CDR1 SGDLS, CDR2 YYNGEE. Trimming pared 2 bases from V and 6 bases from J, leaving 9 bases between. This CDR3 is built from 13 residues. The CDR3 region is CASSVPDSNEQFF. The CDR3 DNA sequence: TGTGCCAGCAGCGTGCCGGACTCCAATGAGCAGTTCTTC.

J is TRBJ2-7 and V is TRBV28; 7 positions match TRBD1. The CDR3 is made up of 13 amino acids. Germline loops: CDR1 MDHEN, CDR2 SYDVKM. Losses at the gene ends were 9 bases for V and 2 bases for J; bases not matched to a gene: 7. The CDR3 sequence is CASTKDRTYEQYF. CDR3 DNA: TGTGCCAGTACCAAGGACAGGACCTACGAGCAGTACTTC.

The V call is TRBV2, the J call TRBJ1-2; D gene uncertain. Germline-derived CDR1 and CDR2 are SNHLY and FYNNEI. The CDR3 covers 12 residues. In DNA, the CDR3 is TGTGTCGGGAACAGCCCAAGATTCGGCTACACCTTC. The encoded protein is CVGNSPRFGYTF.

The J gene is TRBJ2-7, the V gene TRBV19, with TRBD1 matching over 10 bases. CDR3 length: 15 amino acids. The germline CDR1 and CDR2 sequences are LNHDA and SQIVND (reference sequence). V gave up 2 bases and J gave up 7 bases; unmatched junction bases: 8. The CDR3 sequence: CASSIKGQGIAEQYF. The CDR3, as DNA: TGTGCCAGTAGTATAAAGGGACAGGGGATCGCGGAGCAGTACTTC.

This clonotype was counted once. The chain has TRBV20-1 and TRBJ2-7, with 7 nucleotides matching TRBD2. Per the germline V gene, CDR1 is DFQATT and CDR2 is SNEGSKA (reference sequence). The V gene end was trimmed by 4 bases and the J gene end by 4 bases; junction bases not matched to a gene: 10. The CDR3 is made up of 14 amino acids. This CDR3 reads CSANGAGRAYEQYF. CDR3 DNA sequence: TGCAGTGCTAACGGAGCGGGAAGGGCATACGAGCAGTACTTC.